What follows are 30 T cell receptor beta chains derived from one specimen sequenced in a study of PD-1 blockade in classical Hodgkin lymphoma. All the patients suffered relapse after autologous stem cell transplantation, and brentuximab vedotin exposure differed. Libraries were prepared by immunoSEQ multiplex PCR; TCRdb keeps only in-frame clonotypes and omits some of them. The sample consists of around 36,000 clones, over 70% of them appearing once. This sample comprised peripheral blood mononuclear cells (PBMCs), obtained at baseline. These receptors were obtained from a human donor with classical Hodgkin lymphoma.

A word on this clone: Mismatch with germline at one junction end may stem from a read error. The J gene is TRBJ2-7, the V gene TRBV7-7; a weak D match, TRBD1 (5 bases). This CDR3 contains 15 residues. Germline values: CDR1 SSHAT, CDR2 FNYEAQ (reference sequence). In DNA form, the CDR3 reads TGTGCTAGCAGCTTAGGGGATTCTACGGCCTACGAGCAGTACTTC. Protein: CASSLGDSTAYEQYF.

About this clone itself: At one boundary the junction diverges from the germline segment, which might be a read error. The rearrangement uses TRBV7-9 and TRBJ2-2, with D perhaps being TRBD1 or TRBD2 (5 bases each). This CDR3 comprises 16 residues. Germline-derived CDR1 and CDR2 are SEHNR and FQNEAQ (reference sequence). This chain's CDR3 is CASSPFWGADTGKLFF. CDR3 DNA: TGTGCCAGCAGCCCATTCTGGGGCGCGGACACCGGGAAGCTGTTTTTT. The whole variable domain, filled in from reference TRBV7-9 and TRBJ2-2, reads DTGVSQNPRHKITKRGQNVTFRCDPISEHNRLYWYRQTLGQGPEFLTYFQNEAQLEKSRLLSDRFSAERPKGSFSTLEIQRTEQGDSAMYLCASSPFWGADTGKLFFGEGSRLTVL.

The V and J genes are TRBV5-3 and TRBJ1-2; D is possibly TRBD1 (6 bases). TRBV5-3 belongs to the ORF category, with a function that is uncertain. This CDR3 is 15 amino acids long. V lost 4 bases and J 6 bases, leaving 19 bases between the germline ends. CDR3 in DNA: TGTGCCAGAAGCATAAACAGGGACTGGCTCCATGGCTACACCTTC. It codes for CARSINRDWLHGYTF.

The chain links TRBV4-3 to TRBJ1-4; tentative D call: TRBD1 (6 bases). The CDR3 loop spans 13 amino acids. Germline CDR1 and CDR2: LGHNA and YSLEER. The V end lost 7 bases, the J end lost 3 bases, and 9 bases lay between the germline ends. The CDR3 nucleotides are TGCGCCAGCAAGTCAGGGGCTAATGAAAAACTGTTTTTT. Encoded protein: CASKSGANEKLFF.

This clone was observed once. The rearrangement uses TRBV19 and TRBJ1-5; D is uncertain. The CDR3 runs to 13 residues. Germline CDR1 is LNHDA and CDR2 is SQIVND (reference sequence). V lost 4 bases to trimming and J lost 2 bases, with 6 bases between them. The chain's CDR3 is CASSRRGNQPQHF. CDR3 nucleotide sequence: TGTGCCAGTAGTAGGAGAGGCAATCAGCCCCAGCATTTT.

The chain uses TRBV6-4 and TRBJ2-1, with a tentative D call TRBD2 (6 bases). Looked up from germline, CDR1 is MRHNA and CDR2 is SNTAGT. Trimming cost V 3 bases and J 0 bases, with 21 bases left between them. The CDR3 extends over 19 amino acids. The DNA of the CDR3 is TGTGCCAGCAGTGAACAGGCGGGAAAGACACATAGCTCCTACAATGAGCAGTTCTTC. Translated, it gives CASSEQAGKTHSSYNEQFF.

This rearrangement joins TRBV25-1 to TRBJ2-1; 12 bases map to TRBD1. The V and J ends lost 5 bases and 16 bases, in that order; junction bases with no gene match: 6. This CDR3 spans 12 amino acids. The V gene's germline CDR1 is MGHDK and CDR2 SYGVNS. The CDR3 coding sequence is TGTGCCAGCAGTAGGGACAGGGGGCCTCCTTTCTTC. Translating it yields CASSRDRGPPFF.

This chain connects TRBV9 to TRBJ2-3; 14 bases match TRBD2. The CDR3 spans 16 residues. From germline, CDR1 is SGDLS and CDR2 YYNGEE. Germline trimming cut 8 bases from V and 0 bases from J; bases unmatched to any gene: 5. The CDR3 region has the DNA TGTGCCAGTGGACTAGCGGGAGGAACTAGCACAGATACGCAGTATTTT. Protein: CASGLAGGTSTDTQYF.

J is TRBJ2-7 and V is TRBV5-5; no reliable D call. This CDR3 contains 14 residues. The germline gives CDR1 SGHKS, CDR2 YYEKEE (reference sequence). Trimming stripped 1 base from V and 3 bases from J, with 11 bases between. In nucleotides, the CDR3 is TGTGCCAGCAGCTTGTCCGGGTTTAACTACGAGCAGTACTTC. This gives the protein CASSLSGFNYEQYF.

The count of this clone is one. The rearrangement uses TRBV10-3 and TRBJ2-5; 10 nucleotides match TRBD1. Germline V gene sequence: CDR1 ENHRY, CDR2 SYGVKD. Trimming cost V 11 bases and J 3 bases; bases outside gene matches: 6. The CDR3 has 13 residues. CDR3 sequence: CAAGTGEEETQYF. CDR3 bases: TGTGCCGCCGGGACAGGGGAAGAAGAGACCCAGTACTTC.

This chain links TRBV5-4 with TRBJ2-3; a possible D gene is TRBD2 (6 bases). Germline CDR1 SGHNT, CDR2 YYREEE (reference sequence). V shed 2 bases and J shed 2 bases, with 18 bases lying between them. This CDR3 spans 17 amino acids. CDR3 protein: CASSLVFLGGFTDTQYF. CDR3 nucleotide sequence: TGTGCCAGCAGCTTAGTTTTTCTGGGGGGATTCACAGATACGCAGTATTTT.

The gene calls are TRBV5-4 and TRBJ2-1; D might be TRBD1 or TRBD2, each matching 7 bases. The CDR3 runs 14 residues. CDR1 is SGHNT and CDR2 is YYREEE in the germline V gene (reference sequence). The V gene lost 6 bases and the J gene lost 7 bases, with 17 bases spanning the gap. The CDR3 here is CASNTAGGANEQFF. CDR3 DNA sequence: TGTGCCAGCAACACAGCAGGGGGGGCAAATGAGCAGTTCTTC.

The genes are TRBV7-2 and TRBJ2-3; no clear D gene. The CDR3 spans 14 residues. The V gene's germline CDR1 is SGHTA and CDR2 FQGNSA. Trimming removed 7 bases from V and 1 base from J, with 12 bases in between. Here the CDR3 reads CASTQTGRTDTQYF. CDR3 DNA: TGTGCCAGCACCCAGACTGGACGCACAGATACGCAGTATTTT.

The chain uses TRBV18 and TRBJ2-2; weak D call: TRBD2 (5 bases). V dropped 0 bases and J dropped 9 bases, with 14 bases sitting between them. Germline V gives CDR1 KGHSH, CDR2 LQKENI. The CDR3 contains 15 residues. CDR3 nucleotide sequence: TGTGCCAGCTCACCACCGAGATCAGGAGGCAGGGAGCTGTTTTTT. It encodes CASSPPRSGGRELFF.

CDR3 amino acids: CASSQVPGTGIRSGEQFF. The CDR3 nucleotides are TGTGCCAGCAGCCAAGTCCCCGGGACAGGGATACGATCTGGTGAGCAGTTCTTC. V is TRBV14 and J is TRBJ2-1, with 9 nucleotides matching TRBD1. With V trimmed by 1 base and J by 9 bases, 16 bases remained unmatched. Germline values: CDR1 SGHDN, CDR2 FVKESK. CDR3 length: 18 amino acids.

The V gene is TRBV19, the J gene TRBJ2-3; 8 bases line up with TRBD1. CDR1 is LNHDA and CDR2 is SQIVND in the germline V gene (reference sequence). V lost 1 base to trimming and J lost 2 bases; unmatched junction nucleotides: 8. CDR3 size: 17 residues. The DNA of the CDR3 is TGTGCCAGTAGTATAGGCAGACAGGGGTCCCTCACAGATACGCAGTATTTT. This encodes CASSIGRQGSLTDTQYF.

The CDR3: CASSYGGPNYGYTF. CDR3 in DNA: TGTGCCAGCAGTTACGGGGGCCCTAACTATGGCTACACCTTC. The chain combines TRBV6-5 with TRBJ1-2; a possible D gene is TRBD1 (6 bases). The CDR3 covers 14 residues. V was trimmed by 2 bases and J by 0 bases, leaving 7 bases between them. In germline, CDR1 is MNHEY, CDR2 SVGAGI.

V usage is TRBV6-5 and J usage is TRBJ2-3; 7 positions agree with TRBD1. The germline V gene encodes CDR1 MNHEY and CDR2 SVGAGI. V lost 3 bases to trimming and J lost 1 base; unmatched junction nucleotides: 7. This CDR3 comprises 16 residues. CDR3 nucleotide sequence: TGTGCCAGCAGTTATAAGGGGGCGCTTGGCACAGATACGCAGTATTTT. Translating gives CASSYKGALGTDTQYF.

This clone turned up a few times. The chain combines TRBV7-2 with TRBJ2-5; 8 bases map to TRBD2. CDR3 length: 14 residues. V shed 5 bases and J 7 bases; nucleotides not matched to a gene: 9. Germline values: CDR1 SGHTA, CDR2 FQGNSA. In nucleotides, the CDR3 is TGTGCCAGCAGCCGGGAGGGCACCGGGGGGACCCAGTACTTC. Translating gives CASSREGTGGTQYF.

The genes are TRBV6-6 and TRBJ1-2; no reliable D call. The V end lost 0 bases, the J end lost 2 bases, and 10 bases lay between the germline ends. The CDR3 totals 15 residues. Per germline, CDR1 MNHNY and CDR2 SVGAGI (reference sequence). The DNA of the CDR3 is TGTGCCAGCAGTTACTCGAGAGGCCCGAACTATGGCTACACCTTC. It yields the protein CASSYSRGPNYGYTF.

This chain links TRBV7-8 with TRBJ1-6, with D unresolved. This CDR3 comprises 16 residues. CDR1 and CDR2 (germline): SGHVS, FQNEAQ. Trimming took 2 bases from V and 6 from J, leaving 14 bases between them. The CDR3, as DNA: TGTGCCAGCAGCTTAACGCGGGAGAGCCTTAATTCACCCCTCCACTTT. Encoded protein: CASSLTRESLNSPLHF.

The chain recombines TRBV7-6 with TRBJ1-1; D is uncertain. The V gene lost 2 bases and the J gene lost 0 bases, with 19 bases spanning the gap. CDR1 and CDR2 from the germline V gene are SGHVS and FNYEAQ. The CDR3 length is 18 residues. CDR3 in DNA: TGTGCCAGCAGCTTACGTGTCTTAGGGAAGAATATGAACACTGAAGCTTTCTTT. Amino acids: CASSLRVLGKNMNTEAFF.

This chain joins TRBV4-3 and TRBJ1-5; weak D call: TRBD1 (5 bases). Trimming shortened V by 1 base and J by 6 bases, and 7 bases separated the two germline ends. The CDR3 has 13 amino acids. Germline V gene sequence: CDR1 LGHNA, CDR2 YSLEER. The CDR3 coding sequence is TGCGCCAGCAGCCAAGGTAGGGGTCAGCCCCAGCATTTT. This gives the protein CASSQGRGQPQHF.

The chain recombines TRBV19 with TRBJ2-5; tentatively, D is TRBD1 (6 bases). The CDR3 contains 15 residues. From germline, CDR1 is LNHDA and CDR2 SQIVND (reference sequence). V lost 3 bases and J 5 bases, leaving 16 bases between the germline ends. CDR3 in amino acids: CASSMGLPGVETQYF. CDR3 DNA: TGTGCCAGTAGTATGGGTCTCCCAGGGGTTGAGACCCAGTACTTC.

The CDR3 region has the DNA TGTGCCAGCAGTAGGGCCGGGACTTCTGGACAGTTCTTC. Protein sequence: CASSRAGTSGQFF. The chain links TRBV6-5 to TRBJ2-1; D may be TRBD2 (6 bases). The V end was cut by 5 bases, the J end by 13 bases, with 18 bases between. The germline CDR1 and CDR2 sequences are MNHEY and SVGAGI. The CDR3 length is 13 residues.

The chain joins TRBV25-1 to TRBJ2-7; TRBD1 might be the D (6 bases). V gave up 5 bases and J gave up 6 bases, with 14 bases separating them. Germline V CDR1 and CDR2: MGHDK, SYGVNS. CDR3 length: 13 amino acids. CDR3 in DNA: TGTGCCAGCAGTACGGCAGGGGCCTGCGAGCAGTACTTC. Translated: CASSTAGACEQYF.

The V gene is TRBV18, the J gene TRBJ2-7, with TRBD2 matching over 10 bases. Germline CDR1 reads KGHSH; CDR2 reads LQKENI. This CDR3 contains 16 residues. J gave up 0 bases and V 3 bases, and 5 bases lay outside the gene matches. This CDR3 reads CASSPLAGALSYEQYF. The CDR3 DNA is TGTGCCAGCTCACCCCTAGCGGGAGCCCTCTCCTACGAGCAGTACTTC.

This clone was picked up a small number of times. This chain joins TRBV10-3 and TRBJ1-3; no firm D call. Trimming left V 0 bases short and J 6 bases short, with 9 bases between. CDR3 size: 14 residues. Germline V gene data show CDR1 as ENHRY and CDR2 as SYGVKD. CDR3 residues: CAISESNDQNTIYF. Here the CDR3 DNA reads TGTGCCATCAGTGAGTCGAACGACCAAAACACCATATATTTT.

The V and J genes are TRBV4-3 and TRBJ2-6; 10 nucleotides line up with TRBD2. With 1 base clipped from V and 0 bases from J, the junction kept 3 bases outside the gene matches. Germline CDR1 LGHNA, CDR2 YSLEER. This CDR3 contains 18 residues. The CDR3 nucleotides read TGCGCCAGCAGCCAAGGGGGACTAGCGAGCTCTGGGGCCAACGTCCTGACTTTC. Its protein product is CASSQGGLASSGANVLTF.

The J gene is TRBJ1-2, the V gene TRBV6-6, with D uncertain. Germline V gene sequence: CDR1 MNHNY, CDR2 SVGAGI (reference sequence). V lost 7 bases and J lost 1, with 13 bases in between. This CDR3 has 14 amino acids. The CDR3 here is CASTGQADNYGYTF. The CDR3 coding sequence is TGTGCCAGCACCGGCCAGGCAGATAACTATGGCTACACCTTC.